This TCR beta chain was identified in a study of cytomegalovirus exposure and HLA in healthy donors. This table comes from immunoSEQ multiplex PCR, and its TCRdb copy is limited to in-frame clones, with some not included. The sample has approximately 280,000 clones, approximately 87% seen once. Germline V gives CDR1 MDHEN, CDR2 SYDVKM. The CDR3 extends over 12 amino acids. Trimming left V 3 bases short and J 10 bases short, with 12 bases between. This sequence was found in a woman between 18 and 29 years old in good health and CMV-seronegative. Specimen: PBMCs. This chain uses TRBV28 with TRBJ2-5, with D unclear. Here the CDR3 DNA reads TGTGCCAGCAGTTTTAGTCTGTCGGGCCAGTACTTC. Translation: CASSFSLSGQYF.